What follows are 9 T cell receptor beta chains derived from one specimen sequenced in a study of blood T cell repertoires in COVID-19 (dated by TCRdb to the early 2020s). Library method: the immunoSEQ multiplex PCR assay. TCRdb re-hosts the immuneACCESS table, in-frame sequences only. Its copies lack some clones; in the studies checked, an unresolved V gene accounts for under half of them, and the cause for the rest is not known. The sample table lists around 9,500 clones, approximately 91% of them with a count of one. Roughly 4.2% of the sample belongs to the ten largest clones. Specimen: peripheral blood. Every receptor here comes from a woman in her forties or fifties with active COVID-19.

This chain connects TRBV5-1 to TRBJ2-7, with D possibly matching TRBD1 (6 bases). The V and J ends lost 2 bases and 1 base respectively, with 10 bases between them. The germline V gene encodes CDR1 SGHRS and CDR2 YFSETQ. The CDR3 extends over 14 amino acids. This CDR3 is CASSLTGNSYEQYF. The CDR3, as DNA: TGCGCCAGCAGCTTAACAGGGAATTCCTACGAGCAGTACTTC.

This clone was counted a single time. J is TRBJ2-5 and V is TRBV15; TRBD1 matches at 7 bases. Germline CDR1 reads LNHNV; CDR2 reads YYDKDF (reference sequence). The trim removed 3 bases at V and 5 bases at J, leaving 9 bases unmatched. The CDR3 sequence is 15 residues long. CDR3 DNA: TGTGCCACCAGCAGCGCTACAGGGGTGGGCGAGACCCAGTACTTC. It is translated as CATSSATGVGETQYF. The full variable domain, rest sourced from reference TRBV15 and TRBJ2-5, is DAMVIQNPRYQVTQFGKPVTLSCSQTLNHNVMYWYQQKSSQAPKLLFHYYDKDFNNEADTPDNFQSRRPNTSFCFLDIRSPGLGDTAMYLCATSSATGVGETQYFGPGTRLLVL.

This chain joins TRBV4-1 and TRBJ1-2, with 10 bases lining up with TRBD1. CDR1 and CDR2 (germline): MGHRA, YSYEKL. V shed 3 bases, J shed 7 bases, and the junction held 5 bases outside the gene matches. The CDR3 extends over 14 amino acids. CDR3: CASSHTGQGTGYTF. Written as DNA, the CDR3 is TGCGCCAGCAGCCACACGGGACAGGGGACTGGCTACACCTTC.

The chain recombines TRBV7-9 with TRBJ2-1, with 11 nucleotides matching TRBD1. The germline CDR1 and CDR2 sequences are SEHNR and FQNEAQ (reference sequence). The length of the CDR3 is 16 residues. Losses at the gene ends were 2 bases for V and 2 bases for J; bases not matched to a gene: 2. The CDR3 sequence: CASSLSGQGAYNEQFF. The CDR3 DNA is TGTGCCAGCAGCTTATCGGGACAGGGGGCCTACAATGAGCAGTTCTTC. The variable domain in full, completed from reference TRBV7-9 and TRBJ2-1, reads DTGVSQNPRHKITKRGQNVTFRCDPISEHNRLYWYRQTLGQGPEFLTYFQNEAQLEKSRLLSDRFSAERPKGSFSTLEIQRTEQGDSAMYLCASSLSGQGAYNEQFFGPGTRLTVL.

The CDR3 DNA sequence: TGCGCCAGCAGCCAGATGGGGACAGGGGGGATTGAGACCCAGTACTTC. Protein sequence: CASSQMGTGGIETQYF. V gene TRBV4-1 combines with J gene TRBJ2-5, with 11 bases lining up with TRBD1. V trimming: 3 bases; J trimming: 5 bases; junction bases outside the gene matches: 8. There are 16 residues in the CDR3. Germline values: CDR1 MGHRA, CDR2 YSYEKL.

The chain has TRBV28 and TRBJ2-7, with a weak D call TRBD1 (6 bases). The CDR3 consists of 13 residues. V was cut by 6 bases and J by 6 bases, with 15 bases left in between. Germline-derived CDR1 and CDR2 are MDHEN and SYDVKM. Written as DNA, the CDR3 is TGTGCCAGCAGGCCAACAGGGAGAGTCGAGCAGTACTTC. It translates to CASRPTGRVEQYF.

CDR3 protein: CASSQGAASGGRGSPLHF. DNA for the CDR3: TGTGCCAGCAGCCAAGGAGCCGCGTCCGGAGGGCGAGGCTCACCCCTCCACTTT. The V call is TRBV4-2, the J call TRBJ1-6; D is ambiguous. Germline V gene lookup returns CDR1 LGHNA and CDR2 YNFKEQ. This CDR3 contains 18 residues. The V and J ends lost 1 base and 10 bases respectively, with 23 bases between them.

The chain carries TRBV10-1 and TRBJ2-3; maybe TRBD2 (6 bases). Germline values: CDR1 WNHNN, CDR2 SYGVQD (reference sequence). Trimming pared 4 bases from V and 0 bases from J, leaving 11 bases between. CDR3 length: 15 residues. The CDR3 DNA is TGCGCCAGCAGTGCAGGAGCGGGTAGCACAGATACGCAGTATTTT. Translation: CASSAGAGSTDTQYF.

This clone was detected once. The chain combines TRBV4-1 with TRBJ2-2; D possibly corresponds to TRBD1 (5 bases). V gave up 2 bases and J gave up 1 base, with 8 bases separating them. Germline lookup yields CDR1 MGHRA and CDR2 YSYEKL. This CDR3 is built from 15 residues. The CDR3 spells CASSQPTGNTGELFF. The CDR3 nucleotides are TGCGCCAGCAGCCAACCAACAGGGAACACCGGGGAGCTGTTTTTT.